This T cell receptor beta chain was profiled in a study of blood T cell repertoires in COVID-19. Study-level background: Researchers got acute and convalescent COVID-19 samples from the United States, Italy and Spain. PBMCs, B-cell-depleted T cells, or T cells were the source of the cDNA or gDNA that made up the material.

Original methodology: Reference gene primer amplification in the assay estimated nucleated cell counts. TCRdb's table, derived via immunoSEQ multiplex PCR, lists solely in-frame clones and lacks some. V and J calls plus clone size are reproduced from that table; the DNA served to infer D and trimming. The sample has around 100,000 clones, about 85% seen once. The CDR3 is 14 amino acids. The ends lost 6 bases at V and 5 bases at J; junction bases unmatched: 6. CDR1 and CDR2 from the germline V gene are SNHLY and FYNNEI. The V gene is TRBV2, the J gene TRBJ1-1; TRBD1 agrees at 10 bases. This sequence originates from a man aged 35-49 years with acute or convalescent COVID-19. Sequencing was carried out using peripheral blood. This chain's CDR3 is CASSRQGANTEAFF. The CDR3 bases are TGTGCCAGCAGCAGACAGGGGGCAAATACTGAAGCTTTCTTT.